The clone carrying this TCR beta chain was detected ten times or more. The CDR3 is made up of 18 amino acids. V shed 1 base, J shed 1 base, and the junction held 6 bases outside the gene matches. From germline, CDR1 is LGHNA and CDR2 YSLEER. The data were obtained in a study of blood T cells in healthy people across ages. The authors ran a second PCR of 7 to 11 cycles using a sample-barcoded 5' primer and a J-beta primer mix. TCRdb passed the 5' RACE reads through MiXCR, listing each CDR3 protein once. Of some 930,000 distinct CDR3 sequences listed, approximately 32% are singletons. These data were also reused for a study on T cells of mothers and their children.

The sample comprised blood. The TCR was taken from a woman aged 40 to 50 in good health. The V gene is TRBV4-3, the J gene TRBJ2-5, with TRBD2 matching over 13 bases. The CDR3 DNA follows: TGCGCCAGCAGCCAAGGGACTAGCGGGGGACCCCTCCAAGAGACCCAGTACTTC. Amino acid sequence: CASSQGTSGGPLQETQYF.